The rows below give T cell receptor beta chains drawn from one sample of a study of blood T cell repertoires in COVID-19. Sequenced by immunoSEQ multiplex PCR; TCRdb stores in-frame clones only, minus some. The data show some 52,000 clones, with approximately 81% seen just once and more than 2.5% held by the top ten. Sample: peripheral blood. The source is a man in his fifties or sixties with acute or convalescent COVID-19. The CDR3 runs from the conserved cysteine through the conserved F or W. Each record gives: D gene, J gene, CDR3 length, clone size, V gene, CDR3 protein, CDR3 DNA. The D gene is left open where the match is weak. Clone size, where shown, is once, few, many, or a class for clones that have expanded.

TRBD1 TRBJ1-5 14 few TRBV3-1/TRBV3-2 CASSSSQGGQPQHF TGTGCCAGCAGCTCATCACAGGGGGGTCAGCCCCAGCATTTT
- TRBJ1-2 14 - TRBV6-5 CASSYSKSGGGYTF TGTGCCAGCAGTTACTCCAAGTCGGGAGGTGGCTACACCTTC
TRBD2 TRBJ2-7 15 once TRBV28 CASSLGSGRGNEQYF TGTGCCAGCAGTTTAGGGAGCGGGAGAGGAAACGAGCAGTACTTC
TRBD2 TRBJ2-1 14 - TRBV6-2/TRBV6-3 CASSYGGVYNEQFF TGTGCCAGCAGTTACGGGGGGGTCTACAATGAGCAGTTCTTC
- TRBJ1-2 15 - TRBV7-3 CASSQSGRLNYGYTF TGTGCCAGCAGCCAAAGTGGCAGGCTAAACTATGGCTACACCTTC
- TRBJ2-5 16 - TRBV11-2 CASSFVGRPYQETQYF TGTGCCAGCAGCTTTGTGGGCAGACCTTATCAAGAGACCCAGTACTTC
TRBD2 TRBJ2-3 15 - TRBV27 CASSRGGPSTDTQYF TGTGCCAGCAGTCGCGGGGGGCCAAGCACAGATACGCAGTATTTT
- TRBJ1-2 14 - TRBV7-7 CASSHAGFNYGYTF TGTGCCAGCAGCCACGCAGGATTTAACTATGGCTACACCTTC
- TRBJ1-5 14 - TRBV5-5 CASSLEPGGQPQHF TGTGCCAGCAGCTTGGAACCGGGAGGTCAGCCCCAGCATTTT
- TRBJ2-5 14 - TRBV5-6 CASSSTTSQETQYF TGTGCCAGCAGCTCGACAACTTCTCAAGAGACCCAGTACTTC
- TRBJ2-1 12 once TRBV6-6 CASSYGTDEQFF TGTGCCAGCAGTTACGGAACAGATGAGCAGTTCTTC
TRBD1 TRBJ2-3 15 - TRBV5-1 CASSSGQGLTDTQYF TGCGCCAGCAGCTCGGGACAGGGGTTGACAGATACGCAGTATTTT
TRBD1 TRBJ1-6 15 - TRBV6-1 CASSEGTGGLFPLHF TGTGCCAGCAGTGAAGGGACAGGGGGCCTTTTTCCCCTCCACTTT
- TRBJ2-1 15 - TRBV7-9 CASSLSSFTGNEQFF TGTGCCAGCAGCTTAAGTTCTTTTACCGGGAATGAGCAGTTCTTC
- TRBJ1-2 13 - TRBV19 CASSMRMLYGYTF TGTGCCAGTAGTATGAGGATGCTCTATGGCTACACCTTC
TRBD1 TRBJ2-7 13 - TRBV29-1 CSVEGQGAYEQYF TGCAGCGTTGAGGGACAGGGGGCCTACGAGCAGTACTTC
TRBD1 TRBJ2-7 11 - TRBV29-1 CSVPGQGEQYF TGCAGCGTACCGGGACAGGGAGAGCAGTACTTC
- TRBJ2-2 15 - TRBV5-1 CASSLWGQNTGELFF TGCGCCAGCAGCTTGTGGGGGCAGAACACCGGGGAGCTGTTTTTT
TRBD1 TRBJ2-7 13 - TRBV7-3 CASSPGTGYEQYF TGTGCCAGCAGCCCAGGGACAGGCTACGAGCAGTACTTC
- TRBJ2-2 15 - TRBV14 CASSQVLGGTGELFF TGTGCCAGCAGCCAAGTCCTAGGTGGCACCGGGGAGCTGTTTTTT
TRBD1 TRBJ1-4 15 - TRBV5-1 CASSGMGQVSEKLFF TGCGCCAGCAGCGGGATGGGACAGGTATCTGAAAAACTGTTTTTT
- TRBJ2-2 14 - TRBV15 CATSRDGEIGELFF TGTGCCACCAGCAGAGATGGGGAGATCGGGGAGCTGTTTTTT
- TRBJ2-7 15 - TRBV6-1 CASSEEFLSSYEQYF TGTGCCAGCAGTGAGGAGTTCTTAAGCTCCTACGAGCAGTACTTC
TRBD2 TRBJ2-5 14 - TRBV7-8 CASSYGTRQETQYF TGTGCCAGCAGCTACGGGACTAGACAAGAGACCCAGTACTTC
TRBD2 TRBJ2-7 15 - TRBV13 CASTKISGRAVEQYF TGTGCCAGCACCAAGATTAGCGGGAGGGCCGTCGAGCAGTACTTC
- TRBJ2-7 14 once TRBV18 CASSPPDISYEQYF TGTGCCAGCTCACCACCCGACATCTCCTACGAGCAGTACTTC
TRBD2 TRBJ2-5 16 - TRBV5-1 CASSLDLAGVWETQYF TGCGCCAGCAGCTTGGATCTAGCGGGAGTCTGGGAGACCCAGTACTTC
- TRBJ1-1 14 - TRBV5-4 CASSLGVAITEAFF TGTGCCAGCAGCCTTGGAGTAGCAATCACTGAAGCTTTCTTT
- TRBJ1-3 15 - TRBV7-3 CASSLTGGSGNTIYF TGTGCCAGCAGCTTAACAGGGGGCTCTGGAAACACCATATATTTT
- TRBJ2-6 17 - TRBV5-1 CASSFRLGSAGANVLTF TGCGCCAGCAGCTTCCGACTTGGTTCCGCTGGGGCCAACGTCCTGACTTTC
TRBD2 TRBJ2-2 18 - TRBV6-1 CASSGGTSGRAGTGELFF TGTGCCAGCAGTGGGGGAACTAGCGGGAGGGCCGGCACCGGGGAGCTGTTTTTT
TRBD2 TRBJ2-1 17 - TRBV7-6 CASSTGLGLGSYNEQFF TGTGCCAGCAGCACTGGACTAGGTTTGGGCTCCTACAATGAGCAGTTCTTC
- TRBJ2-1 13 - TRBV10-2 CASSENTYNEQFF TGCGCCAGCAGTGAAAATACCTACAATGAGCAGTTCTTC
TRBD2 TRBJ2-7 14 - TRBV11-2 CASSLGAGAYEQYF TGTGCCAGCAGCTTAGGAGCGGGGGCCTACGAGCAGTACTTC
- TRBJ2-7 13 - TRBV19 CASSTIATYEQYF TGTGCCAGTAGTACGATTGCTACCTACGAGCAGTACTTC
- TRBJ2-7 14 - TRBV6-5 CASSRNTPSYEQYF TGTGCCAGCAGCCGAAACACCCCCTCCTACGAGCAGTACTTC
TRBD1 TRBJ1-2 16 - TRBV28 CASGSKGQLANYGYTF TGTGCCAGCGGCTCGAAGGGACAGCTAGCTAACTATGGCTACACCTTC
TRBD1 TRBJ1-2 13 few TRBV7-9 CASSSTGDYGYTF TGTGCCAGCAGCTCGACAGGGGACTATGGCTACACCTTC
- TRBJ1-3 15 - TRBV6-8 CASSHGQSSGNTIYF TGTGCCAGCAGTCACGGACAGTCCTCTGGAAACACCATATATTTT
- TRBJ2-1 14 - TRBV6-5 CASSYASTYNEQFF TGTGCCAGCAGTTACGCCTCAACTTACAATGAGCAGTTCTTC
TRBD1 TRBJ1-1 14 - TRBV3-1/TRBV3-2 CASSQAQGTTEAFF TGTGCCAGCAGCCAAGCACAGGGGACCACTGAAGCTTTCTTT
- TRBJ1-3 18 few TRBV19 CATKDPRGRARRGNTIYF TGTGCCACTAAAGACCCTCGCGGCAGGGCCCGCCGAGGAAACACCATATATTTT
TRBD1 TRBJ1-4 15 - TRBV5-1 CASSSGGATYGKLFF TGCGCCAGCAGCTCAGGGGGCGCAACGTATGGAAAACTGTTTTTT
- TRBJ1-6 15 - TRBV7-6 CASSSQGGDNSPLHF TGTGCCAGCAGCTCCCAAGGGGGTGATAATTCACCCCTCCACTTT
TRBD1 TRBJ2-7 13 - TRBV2 CASSTGTAYEQYF TGTGCCAGCAGCACCGGGACAGCCTACGAGCAGTACTTC
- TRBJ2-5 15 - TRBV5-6 CASSRGLLEQETQYF TGTGCCAGCAGCCGGGGTCTCCTAGAACAAGAGACCCAGTACTTC